Sequencing of this T cell receptor (beta chain) was carried out in a study of control samples from healthy donors and cancer patients. V shed 2 bases and J 1 base; nucleotides not matched to a gene: 0. Germline CDR1 and CDR2: LGHNA and YSLEER. The CDR3 totals 16 residues. Here immunoSEQ multiplex PCR was the method, and the copy in TCRdb shows in-frame clones only, minus some. This sample carries some 65,000 clones, more than 80% of them seen once, and the ten largest clones take 2.9%. Sequencing input: PBMCs. The clonotype comes from a woman aged 50 to 60 with lung cancer. The rearrangement uses TRBV4-3 and TRBJ2-2; 11 nucleotides align to TRBD2. The CDR3, as DNA: TGCGCCAGCAGCCAAACTAGCGGGGGGAACACCGGGGAGCTGTTTTTT. It encodes CASSQTSGGNTGELFF.